The clone carrying this TCR beta chain appeared once. The antigen remains undetermined. The data stem from a study of breast tumors, draining lymph nodes, adjacent tissues. TCRdb fed the multiplex PCR reads into MiXCR, producing one record per CDR3 protein. This sample has fewer than 30,000 distinct CDR3 sequences, with approximately 75% found just once. General study points: Luminal-like breast cancer showed significantly greater tumor-nontumor repertoire similarity than basal-like breast cancer did. Data only fit, rather than demonstrated, lymph node origin of most tumor T cells. Tumor TCR diversity was below lymph nodes but above nontumor tissue.

This receptor was obtained from a female donor with breast cancer. Some clones in this sample may be carry-over from other donors' samples. The sequenced sample was tumor-adjacent breast tissue.

CDR3 protein: CATSDLQGQGICGNTIYF. DNA for the CDR3: TGTGCCACCAGTGATTTGCAAGGACAGGGAATATGTGGGAACACCATATATTTT. The genes are TRBV24-1 and TRBJ1-3; TRBD1 agrees at 8 bases. The CDR3 has 18 amino acids. After removal of 0 bases from V and 7 bases from J, the junction contained 13 bases not matched to a gene. CDR1 and CDR2 (germline): KGHDR, SFDVKD.